This T cell receptor beta chain was documented in a study of beta chain features in type 1 diabetes. In this sample, this clone turned up a few times. As every portion of the isolated RNA was reverse transcribed, the sequencing read expressed TCRB transcripts. TCRdb's table, derived via immunoSEQ multiplex PCR, lists solely in-frame clones and lacks some. Of over 500,000 clones in the sample, less than 20% are singletons; the top ten hold around 0.095%. Deletions cut 1 base from V and 2 bases from J, with 6 bases between. CDR1 SGHNT and CDR2 YENEEA come from the germline V gene. The CDR3 covers 14 residues.

Source material: naive CD4+ T cells from blood. The genes are TRBV11-3 and TRBJ2-1, with D possibly being TRBD2 (6 bases). This clonotype originated in a young man in good health. CDR3 amino acids: CASSLAGAYNEQFF. CDR3 in DNA: TGTGCCAGCAGCTTAGCGGGAGCCTACAATGAGCAGTTCTTC. Based on the CDR3 plus reference TRBV11-3 and TRBJ2-1, the full variable domain is EAGVVQSPRYKIIEKKQPVAFWCNPISGHNTLYWYLQNLGQGPELLIRYENEEAVDDSQLPKDRFSAERLKGVDSTLKIQPAELGDSAVYLCASSLAGAYNEQFFGPGTRLTVL.